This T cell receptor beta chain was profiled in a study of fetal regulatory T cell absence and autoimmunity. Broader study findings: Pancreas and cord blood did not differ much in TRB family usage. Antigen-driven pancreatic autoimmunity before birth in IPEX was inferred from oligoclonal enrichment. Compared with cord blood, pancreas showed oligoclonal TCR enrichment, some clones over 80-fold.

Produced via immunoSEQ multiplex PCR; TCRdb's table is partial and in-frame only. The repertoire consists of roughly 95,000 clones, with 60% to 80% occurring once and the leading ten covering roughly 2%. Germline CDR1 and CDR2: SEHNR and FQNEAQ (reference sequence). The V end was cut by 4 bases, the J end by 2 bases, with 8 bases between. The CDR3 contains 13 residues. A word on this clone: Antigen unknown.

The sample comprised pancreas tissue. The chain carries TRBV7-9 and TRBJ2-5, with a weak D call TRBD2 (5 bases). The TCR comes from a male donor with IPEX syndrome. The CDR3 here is CASSSPGQETQYF. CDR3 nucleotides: TGTGCCAGCAGCTCTCCGGGACAAGAGACCCAGTACTTC. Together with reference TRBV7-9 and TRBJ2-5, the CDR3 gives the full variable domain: DTGVSQNPRHKITKRGQNVTFRCDPISEHNRLYWYRQTLGQGPEFLTYFQNEAQLEKSRLLSDRFSAERPKGSFSTLEIQRTEQGDSAMYLCASSSPGQETQYFGPGTRLLVL.